The clone carrying this T cell receptor beta chain has a count of ten or more. Its antigen is currently unknown. TCRdb itself ran the 5' RACE reads through MiXCR, one entry per CDR3 protein. The repertoire consists of 84,000 or so distinct CDR3 sequences, with 10% to 13% occurring once and the leading ten covering 1.8%. This entry belongs to a study of neurological immune-mediated disorders. General observations from the study: Across subjects, expanded clones had no CDR3 amino acid sequences in common, pointing to private repertoires in all groups.

This CDR3 spans 12 amino acids. V was trimmed by 5 bases and J by 1 base, leaving 5 bases between them. The chain links TRBV12-3 or TRBV12-4 to TRBJ1-1; the D is unclear. Sequenced material: PBMCs. This TCR was sampled from a man in his forties in good health. This CDR3 is CASSRGNTEAFF. CDR3 DNA: TGTGCCAGCAGTCGGGGGAACACTGAAGCTTTCTTT.